The next 21 T cell receptor beta chains were all read from a single sample in a study of cytomegalovirus exposure and HLA in healthy donors (dated by TCRdb to about 2017). Libraries were prepared through the immunoSEQ multiplex PCR assay. For the multiplex PCR, a mixture combining 60 forward primers for TCR Vbeta segments and 13 reverse primers for TCR Jbeta segments was used. The immuneACCESS repertoire file appears here via TCRdb, limited to in-frame rearrangements. These files lack a portion of the clones; in checked studies, under half of the deficit traces to unresolved V genes, and the cause of the others is not known. This sample holds 80,000 to 100,000 clones; roughly 64% were observed only once. The top ten clones comprise approximately 15% of the sample. Sequencing was performed on PBMCs. Receptor source: a woman aged 40 to 49 in good health and CMV-seropositive.

This clone came up a few times. This sequence joins TRBV30 and TRBJ1-2; TRBD1 agrees at 11 bases. The CDR3 is 12 residues long. Germline CDR1 and CDR2: GTSNPN and SVGIG (reference sequence). Losses at the gene ends were 7 bases for V and 7 bases for J; bases not matched to a gene: 5. The CDR3 protein is CASRDRGIGYTF. Here the CDR3 DNA reads TGTGCCTCGAGGGACAGGGGGATTGGCTACACCTTC.

This chain links TRBV5-1 with TRBJ2-3; 8 bases align to TRBD2. V lost 4 bases, J lost 5 bases, and 9 bases stayed unmatched. CDR1 and CDR2 from the germline V gene are SGHRS and YFSETQ. This CDR3 spans 15 amino acids. The CDR3 bases are TGCGCCAGCAGCCCCCGGACTAGCTCCCAAGATACGCAGTATTTT. Its translation: CASSPRTSSQDTQYF.

The V gene is TRBV4-3, the J gene TRBJ1-5; the D is unclear. The V end lost 4 bases, the J end lost 2 bases, and 12 bases lay between the germline ends. Germline CDR1 LGHNA, CDR2 YSLEER. The CDR3 covers 15 residues. CDR3 sequence reads: CASSPGPGGNQPQHF. CDR3 sequence (DNA): TGCGCCAGCAGCCCTGGCCCCGGGGGCAATCAGCCCCAGCATTTT.

In its sample, this clone was seen a few times. The chain recombines TRBV7-9 with TRBJ2-5, with D maybe TRBD2 (6 bases). Between the trimmed V and J ends, which lost 5 bases and 2 bases, there was a span of 18 bases. This CDR3 spans 16 amino acids. Germline CDR1 is SEHNR and CDR2 is FQNEAQ (reference sequence). The CDR3 sequence is CASSTQLAQFQETQYF. The CDR3 nucleotides are TGTGCCAGCAGCACTCAACTAGCTCAGTTTCAAGAGACCCAGTACTTC.

Comments on this clone: Other DNA sequences in the same sample also yield this CDR3. The chain recombines TRBV19 with TRBJ2-1; 10 nucleotides align to TRBD1. The trim removed 1 base at V and 3 bases at J, leaving 0 bases unmatched. CDR1 is LNHDA, CDR2 SQIVND, per germline (reference sequence). This CDR3 has 15 residues. The CDR3 loop is CASSIGTGGYNEQFF. The CDR3 DNA is TGTGCCAGTAGTATAGGGACAGGGGGCTACAATGAGCAGTTCTTC.

This clone was counted a few times. The rearrangement joins TRBV2 to TRBJ2-5, with 10 bases lining up with TRBD2. The CDR3 consists of 13 residues. The ends lost 4 bases at V and 4 bases at J; junction bases unmatched: 0. The germline CDR1 and CDR2 sequences are SNHLY and FYNNEI. Written as DNA, the CDR3 is TGTGCCAGCAGTGGGACTAGCGGAGAGACCCAGTACTTC. This gives the protein CASSGTSGETQYF.

This chain links TRBV18 with TRBJ1-2, with D possibly matching TRBD1 (5 bases). Germline CDR1 KGHSH, CDR2 LQKENI. CDR3 length: 16 residues. Trimming left V 6 bases short and J 9 bases short, with 26 bases between. This CDR3 is CASSGFQGFGVVSYTF. The CDR3 DNA follows: TGTGCCAGCTCCGGTTTTCAGGGATTTGGAGTCGTGAGCTACACCTTC. The whole variable domain, filled in from reference TRBV18 and TRBJ1-2, reads NAGVMQNPRHLVRRRGQEARLRCSPMKGHSHVYWYRQLPEEGLKFMVYLQKENIIDESGMPKERFSAEFPKEGPSILRIQQVVRGDSAAYFCASSGFQGFGVVSYTFGSGTRLTVV.

This chain uses TRBV13 with TRBJ1-3, with TRBD1 as a possible D gene (6 bases). V lost 5 bases, J lost 0 bases, and 11 bases lay in between. The CDR3 has 15 amino acids. Germline CDR1 PRHDT, CDR2 FYEKMQ (reference sequence). CDR3 coding DNA: TGTGCCAGCAGCCCAGGACAGAGCTCTGGAAACACCATATATTTT. It encodes CASSPGQSSGNTIYF.

V usage is TRBV6-1 and J usage is TRBJ1-1; D is perhaps TRBD1 (5 bases). V dropped 1 base and J dropped 5 bases, with 14 bases sitting between them. Germline CDR1 MNHNS, CDR2 SASEGT. The CDR3 extends over 15 amino acids. CDR3 nucleotide sequence: TGTGCCAGCAGTGAAGTTATTGGCAGGGCTACTGAAGCTTTCTTT. Translating it yields CASSEVIGRATEAFF.

The chain couples TRBV4-1 to TRBJ2-4; TRBD1 aligns across 7 bases. J lost 5 bases, V lost 1 base, and 5 bases had no gene match. Germline V gives CDR1 MGHRA, CDR2 YSYEKL. The CDR3 loop spans 15 amino acids. The CDR3 here is CASSQGAQGENIQYF. In DNA, the CDR3 is TGCGCCAGCAGCCAAGGGGCCCAGGGGGAAAACATTCAGTACTTC.

This clone was observed once. The rearrangement links TRBV28 to TRBJ2-7; 7 bases are shared with TRBD1. Germline V lookup: CDR1 MDHEN, CDR2 SYDVKM. The CDR3 spans 17 residues. V lost 3 bases, J lost 0 bases, and 11 bases stayed unmatched. CDR3 DNA sequence: TGTGCCAGCAGTTTCCCCTCGGCCAGGGGGTTCTCCTACGAGCAGTACTTC. This codes for CASSFPSARGFSYEQYF. The whole variable domain, remainder taken from reference TRBV28 and TRBJ2-7, is DVKVTQSSRYLVKRTGEKVFLECVQDMDHENMFWYRQDPGLGLRLIYFSYDVKMKEKGDIPEGYSVSREKKERFSLILESASTNQTSMYLCASSFPSARGFSYEQYFGPGTRLTVT.

The chain has TRBV14 and TRBJ1-2; D ambiguous. V dropped 5 bases and J dropped 4 bases, with 11 bases sitting between them. The CDR3 has 13 residues. Per the germline V gene, CDR1 is SGHDN and CDR2 is FVKESK. CDR3 region: CASSSLGVYGYTF. The CDR3 bases are TGTGCCAGCAGCTCCCTGGGAGTCTATGGCTACACCTTC.

This clone was found a few times. This chain joins TRBV12-5 and TRBJ1-5; weak D call: TRBD1 (6 bases). V lost 7 bases and J lost 0, with 28 bases in between. This CDR3 has 20 residues. From germline, CDR1 is LGHNT and CDR2 FRNRAP. The CDR3 DNA follows: TGTGCTAGTGTTTATCCCGTCAGGGGCGACGGCTATTATAGCAATCAGCCCCAGCATTTT. This gives the protein CASVYPVRGDGYYSNQPQHF.

The CDR3 DNA reads as TGTGCCAGCAGAAGACAGGGAACTAACAATCAGCCCCAGCATTTT. Protein sequence: CASRRQGTNNQPQHF. The gene calls are TRBV28 and TRBJ1-5; 7 nucleotides line up with TRBD1. The V gene's germline CDR1 is MDHEN and CDR2 SYDVKM. The CDR3 spans 15 residues. J lost 3 bases, V lost 6 bases, and 8 bases had no gene match.

The CDR3 DNA reads TGCGCCAGCAGTGGCCCTCGGGCTAGCGGGAGGGTAGGCACAGATACGCAGTATTTT. Translated: CASSGPRASGRVGTDTQYF. J is TRBJ2-3 and V is TRBV10-2; 12 bases line up with TRBD2. The J segment lost 1 base and the V segment lost 4 bases, leaving 12 bases of the junction unmatched. This CDR3 spans 19 amino acids. The germline CDR1 and CDR2 sequences are WSHSY and SAAADI.

The V and J genes are TRBV27 and TRBJ1-1, with a tentative D call TRBD1 (5 bases). The germline gives CDR1 MNHEY, CDR2 SMNVEV (reference sequence). With 6 bases removed from V and 3 bases from J, the gap between germline ends came to 14 bases. CDR3 length: 14 residues. The CDR3 DNA sequence: TGTGCCAGCAGGGTTTGGGGGGTGGACACTGAAGCTTTCTTT. Amino acid sequence: CASRVWGVDTEAFF.

This clone appeared a few times. V gene TRBV7-2 combines with J gene TRBJ2-1, with 8 bases lining up with TRBD2. The germline V gene encodes CDR1 SGHTA and CDR2 FQGNSA. J lost 1 base, V lost 5 bases, and 7 bases had no gene match. The CDR3 sequence is 16 residues long. CDR3 DNA sequence: TGTGCCAGCAGCCCTGATAGCGGGGCTTCCTACAATGAGCAGTTCTTC. Translation gives CASSPDSGASYNEQFF. The full variable domain, its missing parts supplied by reference TRBV7-2 and TRBJ2-1, is GAGVSQSPSNKVTEKGKDVELRCDPISGHTALYWYRQSLGQGLEFLIYFQGNSAPDKSGLPSDRFSAERTGGSVSTLTIQRTQQEDSAVYLCASSPDSGASYNEQFFGPGTRLTVL.

This clone was recorded many times. The V gene is TRBV5-6, the J gene TRBJ2-3, with TRBD2 matching 9 bases. V was pared by 5 bases and J by 2 bases, with 9 bases of the junction left unmatched. CDR1 and CDR2 from the germline V gene are SGHDT and YYEEEE. The CDR3 length is 16 residues. The CDR3 DNA reads TGTGCCAGCAGTCCGGGACTAGCATCTTACACAGATACGCAGTATTTT. Amino acid sequence: CASSPGLASYTDTQYF.

The V gene is TRBV30, the J gene TRBJ2-1; 8 bases agree with TRBD2. Looked up from germline, CDR1 is GTSNPN and CDR2 is SVGIG (reference sequence). The CDR3 runs to 15 residues. V was clipped by 2 bases and J by 8 bases; unmatched bases: 11. The CDR3 DNA is TGTGCCTGGAGTACCTTTGGCGGGAGGTTCGATGAGCAGTTCTTC. Protein product: CAWSTFGGRFDEQFF.

This rearrangement joins TRBV9 to TRBJ2-5; D might be TRBD1 (5 bases). In germline, CDR1 is SGDLS, CDR2 YYNGEE. The V and J ends lost 1 base and 4 bases respectively, with 11 bases between them. The CDR3 runs to 14 residues. CDR3 loop: CASSVFEGVETQYF. In DNA, the CDR3 is TGTGCCAGCAGCGTATTTGAAGGGGTAGAGACCCAGTACTTC.

This clone showed up just a few times. V and J are TRBV7-9 and TRBJ2-5; possibly TRBD1 for D (5 bases). Germline-derived CDR1 and CDR2 are SEHNR and FQNEAQ (reference sequence). V lost 3 bases and J lost 5, with 13 bases in between. The CDR3 loop spans 14 amino acids. The CDR3 coding sequence is TGTGCCAGCAGCTTCATAGACAGTAAGGAGACCCAGTACTTC. Translation gives CASSFIDSKETQYF. The full variable domain, its missing parts supplied by reference TRBV7-9 and TRBJ2-5, is DTGVSQNPRHKITKRGQNVTFRCDPISEHNRLYWYRQTLGQGPEFLTYFQNEAQLEKSRLLSDRFSAERPKGSFSTLEIQRTEQGDSAMYLCASSFIDSKETQYFGPGTRLLVL.